This T cell receptor beta chain was obtained from a study of cytomegalovirus exposure and HLA in healthy donors. Study at large: Among roughly 180 million T cells, an earlier analysis found 117 million unique TCR beta sequences. Study-level findings and limits: Owing to their indistinguishability, certain V segments, notably TRBV6-2 and TRBV6-3, were excluded.

This CDR3 is 14 amino acids long. V dropped 0 bases and J dropped 2 bases, with 5 bases sitting between them. Germline CDR1 LGHNA, CDR2 YSLEER. PCR involved 60 Vbeta and 13 Jbeta primers. Only in-frame clones appear in the TCRdb table, and some are missing; sequencing was by immunoSEQ multiplex PCR. The repertoire includes some 180,000 clones, around 76% of them detected once, and under 2.5% sits in the top ten. With regard to this clone: The antigen is not known.

The specimen was PBMCs. The V and J genes are TRBV4-3 and TRBJ1-5, with D hard to call. The sequence was obtained from a woman aged 30 to 39 in good health and CMV-seropositive. This CDR3 reads CASSQESGNQPQHF. The CDR3 bases are TGCGCCAGCAGCCAAGAGTCAGGCAATCAGCCCCAGCATTTT.